The 14 T cell receptor beta chains presented below share a single source sample, sequenced in a study of OX40 agonist ivuxolimab in advanced cancers. Profiling relied on immunoSEQ multiplex PCR, and the TCRdb table lists in-frame clones only, not all of them. The table has about 42,000 clones, about 90% seen once. The sample in question was CD4+ or CD8+ T cells sorted from blood, obtained in a trial of the OX40 agonist ivuxolimab. The receptor source for this set is an adult with an advanced solid tumor such as melanoma, head and neck, liver or kidney cancer.

This clone was detected only a few times. The rearrangement uses TRBV9 and TRBJ2-7; 7 bases map to TRBD1. Germline V CDR1 and CDR2: SGDLS, YYNGEE. Losses at the gene ends were 4 bases for V and 2 bases for J; bases not matched to a gene: 3. The length of the CDR3 is 13 residues. CDR3 DNA sequence: TGTGCCAGCAGCATGGGACAGACCTACGAGCAGTACTTC. Amino acid sequence: CASSMGQTYEQYF.

The chain couples TRBV5-6 to TRBJ1-2; the match to TRBD1 covers 9 bases. The CDR3 has 13 residues. V shed 5 bases and J 5 bases; nucleotides not matched to a gene: 4. Germline V gene lookup returns CDR1 SGHDT and CDR2 YYEEEE. The CDR3 coding sequence is TGTGCCAGCAGTAGAGGGACAGGGTATGGCTACACCTTC. Its protein is CASSRGTGYGYTF.

The chain recombines TRBV9 with TRBJ1-4; D is possibly TRBD1 (6 bases). The CDR3 length is 15 residues. The V end lost 1 base, the J end lost 11 bases, and 18 bases lay between the germline ends. The germline CDR1 and CDR2 sequences are SGDLS and YYNGEE. The DNA for the CDR3 is TGTGCCAGCAGCGTATGGGGGGCGGCCAGCGACAAACTGTTTTTT. Translation: CASSVWGAASDKLFF.

This clone was detected once. V gene TRBV19 combines with J gene TRBJ2-3; D may match TRBD1 or TRBD2 (7 bases each). The CDR3 covers 16 residues. The ends were cut back, 1 base at V and 4 bases at J, with 15 bases in the middle. Germline V gene lookup returns CDR1 LNHDA and CDR2 SQIVND (reference sequence). The CDR3 DNA sequence: TGTGCCAGTAGTATAGTCCAGGGGGGGGCGGCAGATACGCAGTATTTT. As protein: CASSIVQGGAADTQYF.

Written as DNA, the CDR3 is TGTGCCAGCAGTCCGCTGGGGGGTAGTTTCGGCACAGATACGCAGTATTTT. Its translation: CASSPLGGSFGTDTQYF. The chain employs TRBV28 and TRBJ2-3, with D perhaps TRBD2 (6 bases). CDR1 and CDR2 (germline): MDHEN, SYDVKM. The CDR3 totals 17 residues. The V end lost 5 bases, the J end lost 1 base, and 19 bases lay between the germline ends.

Turning to this clone: At one boundary the junction diverges from the germline segment, which might be a read error. The rearrangement joins TRBV19 to TRBJ1-1; 8 bases map to TRBD1. This CDR3 has 18 amino acids. Germline CDR1 and CDR2: LNHDA and SQIVND (reference sequence). DNA of the CDR3: TGTGCCAGTAGTTTAGACAGGGGAAGCGTTCTATCTAACACTGAAGCTTTCTTT. Amino acids: CASSLDRGSVLSNTEAFF. Full variable domain (remainder filled in from reference TRBV19 and TRBJ1-1): DGGITQSPKYLFRKEGQNVTLSCEQNLNHDAMYWYRQDPGQGLRLIYYSQIVNDFQKGDIAEGYSVSREKKESFPLTVTSAQKNPTAFYLCASSLDRGSVLSNTEAFFGQGTRLTVV.

This clone was seen just once. The V call is TRBV28, the J call TRBJ2-3; D ambiguous. Trimming removed 5 bases at V and 1 base at J, with 10 bases between. CDR3 size: 14 residues. Germline V gives CDR1 MDHEN, CDR2 SYDVKM. This chain's CDR3 is CASSPHSGTDTQYF. The CDR3 nucleotides are TGTGCCAGCAGTCCGCACAGCGGCACAGATACGCAGTATTTT.

This chain joins TRBV5-8 and TRBJ1-2, with 7 bases identical to TRBD1. CDR1 and CDR2 from the germline V gene are SGHTS and YDEGEE. The CDR3 loop spans 14 amino acids. The trim removed 2 bases at V and 6 bases at J, leaving 7 bases unmatched. CDR3 DNA: TGTGCCAGCAGCTTCTGGCGGCAGGGGGATGGCTACACCTTC. This translates into CASSFWRQGDGYTF. The entire variable domain, with the rest obtained from reference TRBV5-8 and TRBJ1-2, is as follows: EAGVTQSPTHLIKTRGQQATLRCSPISGHTSVYWYQQALGLGLQFLLWYDEGEERNRGNFPPRFSGRQFPNYSSELNVNALELEDSALYLCASSFWRQGDGYTFGSGTRLTVV.

CDR3 nucleotides: TGTGCCAGCAGTGCGGGCTCCTATAATTCACCCCTCCACTTT. This sequence encodes CASSAGSYNSPLHF. The chain is built from TRBV2 and TRBJ1-6; D not certain. CDR1 is SNHLY, CDR2 FYNNEI, per germline. The CDR3 loop spans 14 amino acids. Trimming cost V 4 bases and J 0 bases, with 4 bases left between them.

This chain links TRBV14 with TRBJ2-2, with TRBD2 matching over 10 bases. V lost 1 base and J lost 4; bases outside the gene matches: 12. This CDR3 region has 19 residues. Germline V gives CDR1 SGHDN, CDR2 FVKESK. CDR3 protein: CASSQGSSGSRLGTGELFF. CDR3 DNA: TGTGCCAGCAGCCAAGGCTCTAGCGGGAGTCGATTAGGCACCGGGGAGCTGTTTTTT. The full variable domain, in which reference TRBV14 and TRBJ2-2 provide the parts outside the CDR3, is EAGVTQFPSHSVIEKGQTVTLRCDPISGHDNLYWYRRVMGKEIKFLLHFVKESKQDESGMPNNRFLAERTGGTYSTLKVQPAELEDSGVYFCASSQGSSGSRLGTGELFFGEGSRLTVL.

V is TRBV7-6 and J is TRBJ2-5; possibly TRBD2 for D (6 bases). The V end was cut by 0 bases, the J end by 5 bases, with 10 bases between. The CDR3 runs 14 residues. Germline V gene sequence: CDR1 SGHVS, CDR2 FNYEAQ. Here the CDR3 DNA reads TGTGCCAGCAGCTTAGCGGGGGGTGGGGAGACCCAGTACTTC. Its translation is CASSLAGGGETQYF. Using reference TRBV7-6 and TRBJ2-5 for the parts outside the CDR3, the full variable domain is GAGVSQSPRYKVTKRGQDVALRCDPISGHVSLYWYRQALGQGPEFLTYFNYEAQQDKSGLPNDRFSAERPEGSISTLTIQRTEQRDSAMYRCASSLAGGGETQYFGPGTRLLVL.

A few counts support this clone. J is TRBJ2-7 and V is TRBV28; D may correspond to TRBD1 or TRBD2 (5 bases each). The CDR3 is 15 residues long. Between the trimmed V and J ends, which lost 6 bases and 9 bases, there was a span of 24 bases. Per the germline V gene, CDR1 is MDHEN and CDR2 is SYDVKM. In DNA form, the CDR3 reads TGTGCCAGCAGCACCAGATGGGACGGCGTAAGCGGGCAGTACGTC. It is translated as CASSTRWDGVSGQYV.

The genes are TRBV4-2 and TRBJ2-1; the D gene is possibly TRBD2 (5 bases). V was clipped by 4 bases and J by 10 bases, with 14 bases between them. Germline V gene lookup returns CDR1 LGHNA and CDR2 YNFKEQ. The CDR3 spans 13 residues. CDR3 protein: CASSPGTGREQFF. Here the CDR3 DNA reads TGTGCCAGCAGCCCGGGAACTGGAAGGGAGCAGTTCTTC.

The V and J genes are TRBV4-1 and TRBJ2-1; D not resolved. The V end was cut by 1 base, the J end by 4 bases, with 5 bases between. Per the germline V gene, CDR1 is MGHRA and CDR2 is YSYEKL. The CDR3 contains 13 residues. CDR3: CASSQVGYNEQFF. The CDR3 nucleotides are TGCGCCAGCAGCCAAGTAGGGTACAATGAGCAGTTCTTC.